This TCR beta chain emerged from a study of early T cells in non-severe SARS-CoV-2 infection (dated by TCRdb to about 2021). For context, the study as a whole: Because TCR sequencing was done on bulk RNA from unsorted whole blood, the alpha and beta chains could not be paired. The study at large found these results: VDJdb matching was skewed toward anti-spike CD8 responses and likely underestimated virus-specific expansions, missing private and CD4 specificities.

Library construction relied on 5' RACE. The sequencing machine was a NextSeq 500. Unique molecular identifiers were attached to individual cDNA molecules in the TCR library protocol so that sequencing error and PCR bias could be corrected. TCR alpha and beta chains were both sequenced, and the abundances of alpha and beta sequences in each sample were closely correlated with each other. In the paper's pipeline: Decombinator V4 was used to annotate TCR sequences for V gene, J gene and CDR3. Expanded TCRs were defined as changing significantly between any two time points under a Poisson model with p below 0.0001. TCR abundances were normalised to the total number of TCRs sequenced per sample and expressed as counts per million. VDJdb, accessed on 1 November 2021, was searched for TCRs annotated for CMV, EBV and SARS-CoV-2, and TCRs annotated for more than one antigen were excluded. TCRdb reanalyzed the raw reads on its own, using fastp at Q25 for trimming and MiXCR for clone calling, and kept in-frame beta chains. Every entry covers one CDR3 protein and lists the most common genes and DNA from its rows. The V and J calls were determined by TCRdb, not by the authors. This sample lists under 85,000 distinct CDR3 sequences; around 12% were detected once. The ten top clones hold roughly a sixth of the sample.

A case-control design nested within a healthcare worker cohort in London, UK, was used, with weekly nasopharyngeal swab PCR tests and blood sampling performed. Healthcare workers were enrolled in the week of the UK lockdown, from 23 to 31 March 2020, and were followed every week for up to about 16 weeks. There are many counts of this clonotype. It has no known antigen specificity. No base qualities exist here, and no much larger clone lies one base off it. The clonotype comes from an adult who was a healthcare worker with PCR-confirmed SARS-CoV-2 infection or an uninfected control (not recorded which). The donor label of this sample is uncertain. The input for sequencing was whole blood, taken at baseline.

The DNA is as follows: TGTGCCATCAGTGAGCGGATTGGTGAGACCCAGTACTTC. Its translation reads: CAISERIGETQYF. Recombination joined TRBV10-3 with TRBJ2-5; the D gene remains uncertain. A distance of 9 bases separates the germline ends of V and J, which lose 2 bases and 5 bases respectively. As encoded in the germline V gene, CDR1 is ENHRY while CDR2 is SYGVKD. Spanning cysteine to phenylalanine, the CDR3 consists of 13 amino acids. Solely the CDR3 DNA is kept, with 39 bases framed from the first base.